What follows are 21 T cell receptor beta chains derived from one specimen sequenced in a study of cytomegalovirus exposure and HLA in healthy donors. PCR was performed using 60 Vbeta and 13 Jbeta primers. Repertoires were generated with immunoSEQ multiplex PCR, while TCRdb's copy carries only in-frame clones and drops some. The data contain 310,000 or so clones, around nine tenths of them singletons. The sequencing sample was made of PBMCs. The receptors derive from a woman aged 18-29 years in good health and CMV-seronegative.

This chain links TRBV30 with TRBJ2-7; 8 bases are shared with TRBD1. Germline CDR1 reads GTSNPN; CDR2 reads SVGIG (reference sequence). This CDR3 region has 15 residues. J was trimmed by 3 bases and V by 0 bases; bases with no gene match: 7. As DNA, the CDR3 is TGTGCCTGGAGTGTAAAACCCGACAGGGGCTACGAGCAGTACTTC. It specifies CAWSVKPDRGYEQYF.

This clone showed up just once. CDR3 in DNA: TGTGCCAGCAGCTGGGGGACAGGGACCAGCTCTGGGGCCAACGTCCTGACTTTC. It encodes CASSWGTGTSSGANVLTF. The chain combines TRBV11-2 with TRBJ2-6; 9 bases match TRBD1. CDR3 length: 18 amino acids. Germline V gives CDR1 SGHAT, CDR2 FQNNGV. Trimming took 4 bases from V and 0 from J; bases not matched to a gene: 7.

V usage is TRBV30 and J usage is TRBJ1-6, with D perhaps TRBD1 (6 bases). Trimming pared 5 bases from V and 0 bases from J, leaving 14 bases between. This CDR3 region has 16 residues. Germline V gene lookup returns CDR1 GTSNPN and CDR2 SVGIG (reference sequence). The CDR3 bases are TGTGCCTGGGATCCAGGGGCTAGCTCCTATAATTCACCCCTCCACTTT. Its protein product is CAWDPGASSYNSPLHF.

This clone was seen once. The V gene is TRBV27, the J gene TRBJ2-1; D might be TRBD1 (5 bases). Between the trimmed V and J ends, which lost 0 bases and 11 bases, there was a span of 11 bases. CDR1 and CDR2 (germline): MNHEY, SMNVEV (reference sequence). This CDR3 is built from 13 residues. Here the CDR3 DNA reads TGTGCCAGCAGTTTATCGGACCAGGGTAAGCAGTTCTTC. This gives the protein CASSLSDQGKQFF.

The rearrangement links TRBV18 to TRBJ1-1, with 7 bases aligning to TRBD1. The V and J ends lost 3 bases and 6 bases, in that order; junction bases with no gene match: 13. This CDR3 region has 16 residues. Germline-derived CDR1 and CDR2 are KGHSH and LQKENI. CDR3 residues: CASSPSSTGKRAEAFF. The DNA of the CDR3 is TGTGCCAGCTCACCCTCTTCGACAGGGAAGAGAGCTGAAGCTTTCTTT. Variable domain in full (rest from reference TRBV18 and TRBJ1-1): NAGVMQNPRHLVRRRGQEARLRCSPMKGHSHVYWYRQLPEEGLKFMVYLQKENIIDESGMPKERFSAEFPKEGPSILRIQQVVRGDSAAYFCASSPSSTGKRAEAFFGQGTRLTVV.

This clone has just a few counts. V gene TRBV11-2 combines with J gene TRBJ2-4; D might be TRBD1 (6 bases). The CDR3 totals 15 residues. V lost 4 bases and J lost 3, with 13 bases in between. CDR1 and CDR2 (germline): SGHAT, FQNNGV. The chain's CDR3 is CASSSLGGDKNIQYF. The CDR3 nucleotides read TGTGCCAGCAGCTCCCTAGGGGGTGACAAAAACATTCAGTACTTC.

Points on this clone: The junction departs from the called germline gene at one end, perhaps through a read error. Other nucleotide sequences in the sample specify the same CDR3. This chain links TRBV29-1 with TRBJ1-6, with TRBD1 as a possible D gene (5 bases). Germline V gene lookup returns CDR1 SQVTM and CDR2 ANQGSEA. The CDR3 length is 18 residues. CDR3 protein: CSVDRRGTSSSYNSPLHF. The CDR3 region has the DNA TGCAGCGTTGATAGGCGGGGGACTTCTAGCTCCTATAATTCCCCCCTCCACTTT.

The V and J genes are TRBV15 and TRBJ2-3; TRBD2 matches at 11 bases. The CDR3 contains 17 residues. The germline gives CDR1 LNHNV, CDR2 YYDKDF (reference sequence). V gave up 1 base and J gave up 0 bases; unmatched junction bases: 3. The DNA for the CDR3 is TGTGCCACCAGCAGAGGGACTAGCGGGTCTAGCACAGATACGCAGTATTTT. Protein sequence: CATSRGTSGSSTDTQYF.

In its sample, this clone was seen once. The V call is TRBV6-1, the J call TRBJ1-4; a weak D match, TRBD1 (6 bases). This CDR3 has 15 amino acids. Trimming cost V 9 bases and J 2 bases, with 16 bases left between them. Germline assignment: CDR1 MNHNS and CDR2 SASEGT. The CDR3 nucleotides read TGTGCCAGTTGGACCGGGACAAGGACTAATGAAAAACTGTTTTTT. Its translation is CASWTGTRTNEKLFF.

In nucleotides, the CDR3 is TGTGCCAGCAGCCAGGACAGTGGGGTTTACGAGCAGTACTTC. It translates to CASSQDSGVYEQYF. This sequence joins TRBV5-4 and TRBJ2-5; D is perhaps TRBD1 (6 bases). The J call may not be correct, given that the DNA end is closer to TRBJ2-7. The V gene's germline CDR1 is SGHNT and CDR2 YYREEE (reference sequence). The CDR3 is 14 residues long.

The CDR3 bases are TGCGCCAGCAGCTTCGGGGAGCGAAATGAAAAACTGTTTTTT. Translated: CASSFGERNEKLFF. The rearrangement links TRBV5-1 to TRBJ1-4; D unclear. Germline V CDR1 and CDR2: SGHRS, YFSETQ. This CDR3 contains 14 residues. Trimming stripped 2 bases from V and 5 bases from J, with 10 bases between.

V gene TRBV2 combines with J gene TRBJ1-4, with 8 bases lining up with TRBD1. Per germline, CDR1 SNHLY and CDR2 FYNNEI. The V gene end was trimmed by 5 bases and the J gene end by 9 bases; junction bases not matched to a gene: 14. This CDR3 spans 16 amino acids. CDR3 amino acids: CASSPPPGQVGQKLFF. The CDR3 DNA reads TGTGCCAGCAGTCCACCCCCGGGACAGGTGGGGCAAAAACTGTTTTTT.

The rearrangement uses TRBV6-1 and TRBJ2-2; TRBD1 aligns across 8 bases. CDR1 is MNHNS, CDR2 SASEGT, per germline. The V gene end was trimmed by 0 bases and the J gene end by 6 bases; junction bases not matched to a gene: 6. The CDR3 spans 16 residues. DNA for the CDR3: TGTGCCAGCAGTGAAGCCCCAGGGGGCGGCCCCGGGGAGCTGTTTTTT. Translated: CASSEAPGGGPGELFF.

On this clone: One end of the junction is discordant with germline, which a read error may explain. The V call is TRBV7-6, the J call TRBJ2-7; D may be TRBD2 (6 bases). CDR3 length: 12 amino acids. Per the germline V gene, CDR1 is SGHVS and CDR2 is FNYEAQ. The CDR3 loop reads CASSNRGTSPSF. The CDR3 region has the DNA TGTGCCAGCAGCAATCGGGGGACGTCTCCTTCCTTC.

The V and J genes are TRBV7-2 and TRBJ1-5; D remains ambiguous. This CDR3 contains 13 residues. V shed 5 bases and J shed 3 bases, with 8 bases lying between them. Germline V gene lookup returns CDR1 SGHTA and CDR2 FQGNSA. CDR3 nucleotide sequence: TGTGCCAGCAGCCTGCAGGACAATCAGCCCCAGCATTTT. Residues: CASSLQDNQPQHF.

V gene TRBV6-5 combines with J gene TRBJ1-1; D possibly corresponds to TRBD1 (6 bases). CDR1 is MNHEY, CDR2 SVGAGI, per germline. V gave up 2 bases and J gave up 5 bases, with 12 bases separating them. The CDR3 has 14 amino acids. The CDR3 DNA reads TGTGCCAGCAGTTACCTGAACAGGGAAACTGAAGCTTTCTTT. Protein product: CASSYLNRETEAFF.

The chain uses TRBV6-5 and TRBJ2-7, with D perhaps TRBD1 (6 bases). Trimming took off 5 bases at V and 4 bases at J, with 18 bases between the two ends. The CDR3 is 15 amino acids. Germline CDR1 is MNHEY and CDR2 is SVGAGI. DNA for the CDR3: TGTGCCAGCAGTCGACGAGGGACAATCGTATACGAGCAGTACTTC. It yields the protein CASSRRGTIVYEQYF.

The chain is built from TRBV5-6 and TRBJ2-3; D may be TRBD2 (6 bases). Germline CDR1 SGHDT, CDR2 YYEEEE. V was cut by 0 bases and J by 1 base, with 9 bases left in between. CDR3 length equals 15 residues. CDR3 sequence (DNA): TGTGCCAGCAGCTTGGAAGCTAGCGGCACAGATACGCAGTATTTT. This codes for CASSLEASGTDTQYF.

The V call is TRBV6-1, the J call TRBJ2-5, with 14 positions matching TRBD2. J lost 8 bases, V lost 2 bases, and 16 bases had no gene match. Germline CDR1 MNHNS, CDR2 SASEGT. CDR3 length equals 19 residues. The CDR3 DNA sequence: TGTGCCAGCAGTGAACTGGGGAATTTGGGGACTAGCGGGGGTGGAACCCAGTACTTC. This sequence encodes CASSELGNLGTSGGGTQYF.

The V call is TRBV19, the J call TRBJ1-1; TRBD1 might be the D (6 bases). Germline assignment: CDR1 LNHDA and CDR2 SQIVND (reference sequence). The germline V and J ends were trimmed by 6 bases and 7 bases, with 12 bases remaining between them. The CDR3 totals 12 residues. The CDR3 sequence: CASRMGGLEAFF. For the CDR3, the DNA is TGTGCCAGTAGGATGGGGGGGCTTGAAGCTTTCTTT.

The rearrangement links TRBV29-1 to TRBJ2-7; perhaps TRBD2 as D (5 bases). The CDR3 runs to 13 residues. V lost 3 bases and J 0 bases, leaving 9 bases between the germline ends. CDR1 and CDR2 from the germline V gene are SQVTM and ANQGSEA. CDR3 DNA sequence: TGCAGCGTTGACGTTCGGGGCTCCTACGAGCAGTACTTC. It specifies CSVDVRGSYEQYF.